This T cell receptor beta chain was identified in a study of blood T cell repertoires in COVID-19. Across the study: Samples taken during acute and convalescent COVID-19 were collected in the United States, Italy and Spain.

In the original processing: Amplification of reference gene primers provided the estimated nucleated cell counts. TCRdb's table, derived via immunoSEQ multiplex PCR, lists solely in-frame clones and lacks some. V, J and clone size derive from that table, while D and trimming were established from the DNA sequence. The sample records almost 95,000 clones, roughly 84% being singletons. V lost 9 bases to trimming and J lost 5 bases, with 15 bases between them. From germline, CDR1 is KGHDR and CDR2 SFDVKD. This CDR3 spans 13 amino acids. V is TRBV24-1 and J is TRBJ1-2, with D maybe TRBD1 (5 bases). The sample taken for sequencing was peripheral blood. This clonotype was obtained from a man between 60 and 75 years old with acute or convalescent COVID-19. The CDR3 loop reads CATGSGGDYGYTF. The CDR3 DNA reads as TGTGCCACCGGGTCGGGGGGGGATTATGGCTACACCTTC.